This section outlines one T cell receptor beta chain sequence together with its context. What it binds is unknown. Described treatment: oral pan-JAK inhibitor, 5-10 mg twice daily. This sample was included in a study of CD8+ T cells in alopecia areata. General study results and limits: Lesional scalp exceeded normal scalp in clonality, especially in alopecia totalis/universalis.

RNA, once extracted, was reverse transcribed into cDNA for use as the sequencing template. Measured with immunoSEQ multiplex PCR; TCRdb has only the in-frame clones, and not every one. The profile shows around 300,000 clones, over 45% of them singletons. Per the germline V gene, CDR1 is MNHEY and CDR2 is SVGAGI. The CDR3 has 15 residues. V lost 3 bases and J lost 5; bases outside the gene matches: 9. The receptor's source is a human donor with alopecia areata. The chain is built from TRBV6-5 and TRBJ2-5, with TRBD2 matching 7 bases. This specimen consisted of CD4+ T cells sorted from blood, obtained around week 54, from a patient treated with tofacitinib. The CDR3 nucleotides read TGTGCCAGCAGTTATCGGGCTAGCGGCGAGGAGACCCAGTACTTC. Translation: CASSYRASGEETQYF.